The text below deals with one T cell receptor (beta chain). Its target is unknown. At one end the junction does not follow the germline gene, possibly because of a read error. This specimen comes from a study of shared clonotypes between healthy human individuals. Study findings and constraints: Sampling was confined to blood; repertoires within tissues likely differ.

On sorted subsets, replicate PCRs used 200 to 250 ng DNA, or 31,000 or so T cell genomes. Sequenced by immunoSEQ multiplex PCR; TCRdb stores in-frame clones only, minus some. Of about 2.3 million clones listed, just under 95% are singletons. The CDR3 extends over 16 amino acids. Germline V lookup: CDR1 KGHSH, CDR2 LQKENI. Sequencing was performed on naive CD4+ T cells from PBMCs. Subset defined: CD45RA+ positively selected. The chain carries TRBV18 and TRBJ2-5, with 9 bases lining up with TRBD2. This TCR came from a man aged 18 to 30 in good health. Some clones in this sample may be carry-over from other donors' samples. CDR3 sequence: CASSRASGIGMETQYF. CDR3 in DNA: TGTGCCAGTTCACGCGCTAGCGGGATTGGGATGGAGACCCAGTACTTC.